The next 8 T cell receptor beta chains were all read from a single sample in a study of beta chain features in type 1 diabetes. The sequenced template was cDNA made from the entire isolated RNA. TCRdb keeps only in-frame clones here, not all; method: immunoSEQ multiplex PCR. The sample holds hundreds of thousands of clones, about 14% seen once. The source material was naive CD4+ T cells from blood. The receptors were sampled from a man aged 18 to 30 in good health.

In this sample, this clone turned up a few times. V gene TRBV19 combines with J gene TRBJ2-1; a possible D gene is TRBD1 (6 bases). Trimming shortened V by 4 bases and J by 2 bases, and 9 bases separated the two germline ends. This CDR3 is built from 14 residues. Germline CDR1 reads LNHDA; CDR2 reads SQIVND (reference sequence). Written as DNA, the CDR3 is TGTGCCAGTAGTACCCGGGACACCTACAATGAGCAGTTCTTC. Residues: CASSTRDTYNEQFF.

This clone was seen more than once but under ten times. The rearrangement links TRBV4-2 to TRBJ2-5; D perhaps matches TRBD1 (5 bases). V was cut by 0 bases and J by 5 bases, with 10 bases left in between. This CDR3 has 14 amino acids. CDR1 and CDR2 from the germline V gene are LGHNA and YNFKEQ. The CDR3 DNA reads as TGTGCCAGCAGCCAAGAAAAAGGGGTTGAGACCCAGTACTTC. The encoded protein is CASSQEKGVETQYF.

CDR3 bases: TGTGCCAGCAGTTTATGGCCACGGGCCGCAACTAATGAAAAACTGTTTTTT. This codes for CASSLWPRAATNEKLFF. This chain uses TRBV28 with TRBJ1-4; D is unclear. The CDR3 is 17 residues long. The germline CDR1 and CDR2 sequences are MDHEN and SYDVKM. Trimming took off 0 bases at V and 0 bases at J, with 11 bases between the two ends.

The rearrangement joins TRBV30 to TRBJ2-5, with TRBD2 matching over 7 bases. Germline CDR1 GTSNPN, CDR2 SVGIG (reference sequence). The V gene end was trimmed by 3 bases and the J gene end by 9 bases; junction bases not matched to a gene: 10. The CDR3 runs 13 residues. The DNA of the CDR3 is TGTGCCTGGAGGCCCCGGGGAGGGGCGGCCCAGTACTTC. Translated: CAWRPRGGAAQYF. Variable domain in full (rest from reference TRBV30 and TRBJ2-5): SQTIHQWPATLVQPVGSPLSLECTVEGTSNPNLYWYRQAAGRGLQLLFYSVGIGQISSEVPQNLSASRPQDRQFILSSKKLLLSDSGFYLCAWRPRGGAAQYFGPGTRLLVL.

This clone was seen more than once but under ten times. The chain uses TRBV5-1 and TRBJ2-1; D is unclear. Germline values: CDR1 SGHRS, CDR2 YFSETQ. Trimming cost V 6 bases and J 3 bases, with 16 bases left between them. This CDR3 has 15 residues. CDR3 loop: CASTRTRWDYNEQFF. The CDR3 DNA reads TGCGCCAGCACCCGAACACGCTGGGACTACAATGAGCAGTTCTTC.

This clone was seen more than once but under ten times. This could be a read error, since a much larger clone is one nucleotide away. J is TRBJ2-5 and V is TRBV7-8, with D uncertain. The germline V and J ends were trimmed by 1 base and 4 bases, with 1 base remaining between them. The CDR3 has 11 amino acids. Germline V CDR1 and CDR2: SGHVS, FQNEAQ. CDR3 amino acids: CASSLVETQYF. CDR3 sequence (DNA): TGTGCCAGCAGCTTAGTAGAGACCCAGTACTTC.

Worth noting for this clone: Being one base from a much bigger clone, this may be a read error. CDR3 DNA: TGTGCCAGCAGCTTATCAGATACGCAGTATTTT. Residues: CASSLSDTQYF. The J gene is TRBJ2-3, the V gene TRBV5-4, with no clear D. The V and J ends lost 2 bases and 4 bases respectively, with 2 bases between them. Germline CDR1 SGHNT, CDR2 YYREEE (reference sequence). The CDR3 spans 11 residues.

This clone was detected only a few times. The genes are TRBV29-1 and TRBJ1-1, with D possibly matching TRBD1 (5 bases). Looked up from germline, CDR1 is SQVTM and CDR2 is ANQGSEA. The CDR3 runs to 14 residues. V lost 5 bases to trimming and J lost 0 bases, with 13 bases between them. This CDR3 reads CSVMGQTLNTEAFF. CDR3 in DNA: TGCAGCGTTATGGGGCAAACATTGAACACTGAAGCTTTCTTT.